Below are 7 T cell receptor beta chains sequenced from a single sample in a study of vaccination and CD4 T cells after COVID-19. Oncomine TCR Beta short-read sequencing was applied to DNA from cultured CD4+ T cells. TCRdb processed the PCR reads anew with MiXCR; each CDR3 protein has one entry. The sample has 8,500 to 10,000 distinct CDR3 sequences; 55% are singletons. Treatment denoted: approximately 9-day PBMC culture with coronavirus spike peptide pools or control peptides (ViraFEST assay). These receptors have no known antigen. Sequencing used CD4+ T cells from blood, cultured in vitro. The receptors here all came from a human donor who had recovered from COVID-19.

The J gene is TRBJ1-2, the V gene TRBV7-3; D unclear. Germline V lookup: CDR1 SGHTA, CDR2 FQGTGA. The V end was cut by 2 bases, the J end by 0 bases, with 13 bases between. The CDR3 covers 16 residues. The CDR3 region is CASSLSPGGTNYGYTF. As DNA, the CDR3 is TGTGCCAGCAGCTTATCCCCGGGAGGGACTAACTATGGCTACACCTTC.

This clonotype was recorded only once. The chain carries TRBV6-5 and TRBJ1-6, with D uncertain. The CDR3 covers 17 residues. Trimming took off 0 bases at V and 0 bases at J, with 9 bases between the two ends. Germline CDR1 MNHEY, CDR2 SVGAGI. CDR3 nucleotide sequence: TGTGCCAGCAGTTACTCGGGAGGGAGCTCCTATAATTCACCCCTCCACTTT. Its protein product is CASSYSGGSSYNSPLHF.

The chain has TRBV20-1 and TRBJ2-5; D call uncertain. Germline CDR1 DFQATT, CDR2 SNEGSKA (reference sequence). V gave up 2 bases and J gave up 4 bases, with 11 bases separating them. There are 13 residues in the CDR3. DNA for the CDR3: TGCAGTGCTAGAAAGGTCGGCCTAGAGACCCAGTACTTC. It encodes CSARKVGLETQYF.

This clonotype was seen only a few times. J is TRBJ2-5 and V is TRBV20-1; tentative D call: TRBD2 (6 bases). The V gene's germline CDR1 is DFQATT and CDR2 SNEGSKA (reference sequence). There are 14 residues in the CDR3. Trimming cost V 5 bases and J 5 bases, with 18 bases left between them. The CDR3 region is CSAAPVGGLETQYF. The CDR3 coding sequence is TGCAGTGCTGCCCCGGTCGGGGGATTGGAGACCCAGTACTTC.

The chain is built from TRBV28 and TRBJ1-2; a weak D match, TRBD1 (6 bases). The CDR3 extends over 14 amino acids. Germline V CDR1 and CDR2: MDHEN, SYDVKM. V was pared by 2 bases and J by 5 bases, with 12 bases between. DNA of the CDR3: TGTGCCAGCAGTTTAGAAGGGGGAACATATGGCTACACCTTC. The encoded protein is CASSLEGGTYGYTF.

The chain employs TRBV10-1 and TRBJ2-3, with D possibly matching TRBD1 (6 bases). CDR1 is WNHNN, CDR2 SYGVQD, per germline (reference sequence). This CDR3 spans 15 amino acids. V lost 0 bases and J lost 5, with 12 bases in between. CDR3 loop: CASSESLGAGDTQYF. The CDR3 coding sequence is TGCGCCAGCAGTGAGTCGTTGGGGGCAGGAGATACGCAGTATTTT.

This sequence joins TRBV27 and TRBJ1-1, with D unclear. V lost 1 base and J 2 bases, leaving 5 bases between the germline ends. The CDR3 is made up of 13 amino acids. From germline, CDR1 is MNHEY and CDR2 SMNVEV (reference sequence). Written as DNA, the CDR3 is TGTGCCAGCAGTTTATTGACAAACACTGAAGCTTTCTTT. This encodes CASSLLTNTEAFF.